The rows below give T cell receptor beta chains drawn from one sample of a study of blood T cell repertoires in COVID-19. Generated by immunoSEQ multiplex PCR, the TCRdb table keeps only in-frame clones and is missing some. The sample lists about 200,000 clones, approximately 84% occurring once. Sequenced material: PBMCs or T cells enriched from blood (not recorded which). The receptor set was obtained from a man aged 35 to 55 who had recovered from COVID-19. Each CDR3 is given with its conserved first and last residue. Fields, in order: V gene, clone size, CDR3 protein. Part of the rows lack a size; the others show once, few, many or a class for expanded clones.

V gene: TRBV29-1; clone size: -; CDR3 protein: CSTEWTVMNTEAFF
V gene: TRBV20-1; clone size: -; CDR3 protein: CSASGNRGTNEAFF
V gene: TRBV9; clone size: -; CDR3 protein: CASSVARTGFNEQYF
V gene: TRBV7-6; clone size: -; CDR3 protein: CASSSSGTGERYTF
V gene: TRBV18; clone size: -; CDR3 protein: CASSPRGLADSGELFF
V gene: TRBV7-3; clone size: -; CDR3 protein: CASSGQPRTEAFF
V gene: TRBV6-5; clone size: -; CDR3 protein: CASGGAAYGYTF
V gene: TRBV9; clone size: -; CDR3 protein: CASSARDRGHEKLFF
V gene: TRBV7-9; clone size: -; CDR3 protein: CASSLVSWAGRNNQPQHF
V gene: TRBV6-2/TRBV6-3; clone size: -; CDR3 protein: CASSSIDTEAFF
V gene: TRBV5-1; clone size: few; CDR3 protein: CASSFTTGGYEQYF
V gene: TRBV5-6; clone size: -; CDR3 protein: CASSSSTEAFF
V gene: TRBV6-2/TRBV6-3; clone size: -; CDR3 protein: CASSYVLRETQYF
V gene: TRBV7-8; clone size: -; CDR3 protein: CASSLAGTNTEAFF
V gene: TRBV19; clone size: -; CDR3 protein: CASSFRQGQNSPLHF
V gene: TRBV5-4; clone size: -; CDR3 protein: CASSLRLAGTETQYF
V gene: TRBV4-2; clone size: -; CDR3 protein: CASSQERGSTGELFF
V gene: TRBV7-9; clone size: once; CDR3 protein: CASSGGPDTWNTEAFF
V gene: TRBV19; clone size: -; CDR3 protein: CASSIARGQNYGYTF
V gene: TRBV3-1/TRBV3-2; clone size: -; CDR3 protein: CASSQDRQINEQFF
V gene: TRBV28; clone size: -; CDR3 protein: CASSLLGQVSSYNSPLHF
V gene: TRBV11-3; clone size: -; CDR3 protein: CASSLAGVSTDTQYF
V gene: TRBV4-1; clone size: -; CDR3 protein: CASSQRGGTEAFF
V gene: TRBV2; clone size: -; CDR3 protein: CASRQGGSEQFF
V gene: TRBV19; clone size: once; CDR3 protein: CASSITQTGELFF
V gene: TRBV10-3; clone size: -; CDR3 protein: CAISNPGQGSYGYTF
V gene: TRBV24-1; clone size: -; CDR3 protein: CATSEGQGALIF